This T cell receptor beta chain was sequenced for a study of blood T cell repertoires in COVID-19. Sequencing used immunoSEQ multiplex PCR; TCRdb keeps in-frame clones, though not all of them. The sample has hundreds of thousands of clones; about 80% are singletons. CDR1 is LNHDA and CDR2 is SQIVND in the germline V gene (reference sequence). The germline V and J ends were trimmed by 4 bases and 1 base, with 13 bases remaining between them. The CDR3 runs 15 residues. The clonotype originates from a man of 80 years or more with acute or convalescent COVID-19. The rearrangement links TRBV19 to TRBJ1-1; maybe TRBD1 (5 bases). Sequencing was carried out using peripheral blood. DNA of the CDR3: TGTGCCAGTAGTAGAGGGACTTTTCAGAACACTGAAGCTTTCTTT. Protein sequence: CASSRGTFQNTEAFF.